The source of this T cell receptor (beta chain) is a study of blood T cells in healthy people across ages. Germline lookup yields CDR1 ENHRY and CDR2 SYGVKD. Trimming cost V 6 bases and J 3 bases, with 13 bases left between them. The CDR3 has 14 residues. Next came a second PCR, run for about 6 to 12 cycles, which used a sample-barcoded 5' primer along with a J-beta primer mix. Template switching added a 12-random-nucleotide identifier to every cDNA molecule. TCRdb reprocessed the 5' RACE reads with MiXCR, giving one entry per CDR3 protein. This table holds under 1 million distinct CDR3 sequences, 40% to 50% found once. Donation came from healthy Caucasian individuals in Russia who were aged roughly 6 to 95. Peripheral blood, roughly 9.3 milliliters per donor, was collected.

This TCR was recovered from a man aged 55-75 years in good health. This sequence joins TRBV10-3 and TRBJ2-3, with a possible D match to TRBD1 (6 bases). Sequencing used blood. The DNA for the CDR3 is TGTGCCATCAGGAAGGGGGAGATGACAGATACGCAGTATTTT. Encoded protein: CAIRKGEMTDTQYF.